The 28 T cell receptor beta chains in this list originate from one sample, sequenced in a study of blood T cells in healthy people across ages. For the second PCR, which ran for about 7 to 11 cycles, a sample-barcoded 5' primer and a J-beta primer mix were used. Using its own MiXCR run on the 5' RACE reads, TCRdb lists one record per CDR3 protein. The data contain 600,000 to 800,000 distinct CDR3 sequences, 40% to 65% of them singletons. The sample consisted of blood. These receptors all stem from a woman of 80 years or more in good health.

J is TRBJ2-4 and V is TRBV5-1; 8 bases map to TRBD1. Losses at the gene ends were 3 bases for V and 0 bases for J; bases not matched to a gene: 11. The CDR3 contains 18 residues. Germline CDR1 is SGHRS and CDR2 is YFSETQ. CDR3 loop: CASSSRQGALQAKNIQYF. CDR3 in DNA: TGCGCCAGCAGCTCCCGGCAGGGGGCTCTGCAAGCCAAAAACATTCAGTACTTC. Supplemented by reference TRBV5-1 and TRBJ2-4, the full variable domain reads KAGVTQTPRYLIKTRGQQVTLSCSPISGHRSVSWYQQTPGQGLQFLFEYFSETQRNKGNFPGRFSGRQFSNSRSEMNVSTLELGDSALYLCASSSRQGALQAKNIQYFGAGTRLSVL.

As for this clonotype: This may be a read error, as it is one base from a much larger clone. V gene TRBV12-3 or TRBV12-4 combines with J gene TRBJ2-5; 10 bases line up with TRBD2. With V trimmed by 6 bases and J by 11 bases, 15 bases remained unmatched. The CDR3 extends over 15 amino acids. The CDR3 sequence: CASRALAGDYNEQYF. CDR3 coding DNA: TGTGCCAGCAGAGCCCTAGCGGGGGATTACAATGAGCAGTACTTC.

The chain joins TRBV7-2 to TRBJ2-1; TRBD2 agrees at 7 bases. The V gene end was trimmed by 5 bases and the J gene end by 5 bases; junction bases not matched to a gene: 12. The CDR3 is made up of 16 amino acids. Germline V CDR1 and CDR2: SGHTA, FQGNSA. The CDR3 protein is CASSPIPPAGNNEQFF. The CDR3 DNA follows: TGTGCCAGCAGCCCGATCCCACCAGCGGGAAACAATGAGCAGTTCTTC.

This clonotype has just a few counts. The chain carries TRBV29-1 and TRBJ1-2, with 8 bases identical to TRBD1. V trimming: 4 bases; J trimming: 2 bases; junction bases outside the gene matches: 3. This CDR3 region has 13 residues. Germline CDR1 reads SQVTM; CDR2 reads ANQGSEA. This chain's CDR3 is CSVGQGLNYGYTF. Written as DNA, the CDR3 is TGCAGCGTTGGACAGGGGCTAAACTATGGCTACACCTTC.

Ten or more counts support this clonotype. The chain links TRBV20-1 to TRBJ2-1, with D hard to call. The ends were cut back, 1 base at V and 0 bases at J, with 10 bases in the middle. Germline V gene lookup returns CDR1 DFQATT and CDR2 SNEGSKA (reference sequence). The CDR3 loop spans 15 amino acids. This CDR3 is CSARGSAGSYNEQFF. DNA of the CDR3: TGCAGTGCTAGAGGAAGTGCCGGCTCCTACAATGAGCAGTTCTTC.

The V and J genes are TRBV6-7 and TRBJ2-7; 7 positions agree with TRBD1. TRBV6-7 is an ORF for which the function is uncertain. The V segment lost 0 bases and the J segment 3 bases; nucleotides outside the gene matches: 5. The CDR3 runs 15 residues. Here the CDR3 reads CASSYSGTDHYEQYF. The CDR3 DNA reads as TGTGCCAGCAGTTACTCTGGGACAGATCACTACGAGCAGTACTTC.

In its sample, this clonotype was seen many times. The V and J genes are TRBV6-6 and TRBJ2-7; D gene ambiguous. The V end lost 5 bases, the J end lost 3 bases, and 11 bases lay between the germline ends. The germline V gene encodes CDR1 MNHNY and CDR2 SVGAGI (reference sequence). CDR3 length equals 13 residues. The CDR3: CASSLTGYYEQYF. DNA for the CDR3: TGTGCCAGCAGTCTTACGGGTTACTACGAGCAGTACTTC.

Many counts were recorded for this clonotype. This CDR3 is CASSLTAGRNGYTF. CDR3 in DNA: TGTGCCAGCAGCTTAACGGCCGGGCGGAACGGCTACACCTTC. This chain uses TRBV7-3 with TRBJ1-2; D gene uncertain. The length of the CDR3 is 14 residues. V was pared by 0 bases and J by 8 bases, with 13 bases between. Germline CDR1 is SGHTA and CDR2 is FQGTGA.

The chain couples TRBV29-1 to TRBJ2-3; a possible D gene is TRBD2 (6 bases). CDR1 and CDR2 from the germline V gene are SQVTM and ANQGSEA. The CDR3 spans 13 residues. V was shortened by 2 bases and J by 3 bases, with 9 bases between the two germline ends. In nucleotides, the CDR3 is TGCAGCGTTGAAAATGGGGGGACAGATACGCAGTATTTT. Its protein is CSVENGGTDTQYF.

In DNA, the CDR3 is TGTGCCAGCCGGGGACTTCCGCTAGGGCCTAGCTCCTACAATGAGCAGTTCTTC. Translation: CASRGLPLGPSSYNEQFF. This rearrangement joins TRBV6-2 or TRBV6-3 to TRBJ2-1, with D tentatively TRBD2 (6 bases). Trimming pared 8 bases from V and 0 bases from J, leaving 23 bases between. This CDR3 has 18 amino acids. Looked up from germline, CDR1 is MNHEY and CDR2 is SVGEGT.

Of note for this clonotype: A clone one base away is much larger, so this may be a read error. CDR3 coding DNA: TGTGCCAGCAGTTTTCTCGGACAGTACAATGAGCAGTACTTC. It yields the protein CASSFLGQYNEQYF. The chain couples TRBV28 to TRBJ2-5; D might be TRBD1 (6 bases). The germline CDR1 and CDR2 sequences are MDHEN and SYDVKM. Trimming took 3 bases from V and 11 from J, leaving 19 bases between them. The CDR3 has 14 amino acids.

This chain uses TRBV5-1 with TRBJ2-7; 8 nucleotides align to TRBD1. This CDR3 is built from 15 residues. V lost 2 bases to trimming and J lost 2 bases; unmatched junction nucleotides: 6. Germline CDR1 is SGHRS and CDR2 is YFSETQ. CDR3 DNA sequence: TGCGCCAGCAGCTTACGACAGGGGTGGACCTACGAGCAGTACTTC. Its translation is CASSLRQGWTYEQYF.

This clonotype was detected a few times. Written as DNA, the CDR3 is TGCAGCGTTGGAGTTGGCTACACCTTC. Its protein is CSVGVGYTF. The chain joins TRBV29-1 to TRBJ1-2; no clear D gene. This CDR3 region has 9 residues. Trimming removed 4 bases from V and 7 bases from J, with 4 bases in between. Germline V gives CDR1 SQVTM, CDR2 ANQGSEA. The full variable domain, with the rest looked up from reference TRBV29-1 and TRBJ1-2, is SAVISQKPSRDICQRGTSLTIQCQVDSQVTMMFWYRQQPGQSLTLIATANQGSEATYESGFVIDKFPISRPNLTFSTLTVSNMSPEDSSIYLCSVGVGYTFGSGTRLTVV.

This clonotype was seen a handful of times. The rearrangement joins TRBV28 to TRBJ2-2; 7 nucleotides agree with TRBD1. CDR1 is MDHEN and CDR2 is SYDVKM in the germline V gene. The CDR3 length is 15 residues. V lost 7 bases, J lost 7 bases, and 12 bases stayed unmatched. The CDR3 region has the DNA TGTGCCAGCACCTCCGTGACAGGGTTTGGCGGGGAGCTGTTTTTT. It codes for CASTSVTGFGGELFF.

The V call is TRBV5-1, the J call TRBJ2-1, with 7 bases identical to TRBD2. Germline V lookup: CDR1 SGHRS, CDR2 YFSETQ. The CDR3 loop spans 14 amino acids. Trimming cost V 6 bases and J 5 bases; bases outside gene matches: 8. CDR3: CASNGGSGDNEQFF. The CDR3 DNA is TGCGCCAGCAATGGCGGGAGTGGGGACAATGAGCAGTTCTTC.

This chain links TRBV29-1 with TRBJ1-1, with 11 bases matching TRBD1. Germline CDR1 and CDR2: SQVTM and ANQGSEA. Unmatched junction bases numbered 6, after V lost 6 bases and J lost 3 bases. There are 14 residues in the CDR3. The CDR3 spells CSVTVGQGDTEAFF. The CDR3 DNA follows: TGCAGCGTGACTGTGGGACAGGGGGACACTGAAGCTTTCTTT.

The DNA of the CDR3 is TGTGCCAGCAGCCAAGGCAGGGAGCCCACTGAAGCTTTCTTT. Residues: CASSQGREPTEAFF. The rearrangement uses TRBV4-2 and TRBJ1-1; D is perhaps TRBD1 (5 bases). The CDR3 extends over 14 amino acids. The V end was cut by 1 base, the J end by 4 bases, with 10 bases between. In germline, CDR1 is LGHNA, CDR2 YNFKEQ.

The gene calls are TRBV7-3 and TRBJ2-1, with a tentative D call TRBD1 (5 bases). V was pared by 3 bases and J by 4 bases, with 19 bases between. The CDR3 is made up of 17 amino acids. Germline CDR1 is SGHTA and CDR2 is FQGTGA. CDR3 loop: CASSFSFLAGPYNEQFF. The CDR3, as DNA: TGTGCCAGCAGCTTTTCGTTCCTCGCAGGGCCGTACAATGAGCAGTTCTTC.

As regards this clonotype: This may arise from a read error, as a much more abundant clone is one base away. This rearrangement joins TRBV7-3 to TRBJ2-5, with D unresolved. V lost 2 bases and J 11 bases, leaving 18 bases between the germline ends. CDR1 and CDR2 (germline): SGHTA, FQGTGA. The length of the CDR3 is 14 residues. The CDR3 loop is CASSLGRTYNEQYF. The CDR3 DNA reads TGTGCCAGCAGCTTAGGTCGGACGTACAATGAGCAGTACTTC.

V gene TRBV6-5 combines with J gene TRBJ2-1; unclear D gene. CDR3 size: 15 residues. Trimming removed 6 bases from V and 4 bases from J, with 16 bases in between. Germline lookup yields CDR1 MNHEY and CDR2 SVGAGI. This CDR3 is CASRRTNNEYNEQFF. CDR3 nucleotide sequence: TGTGCCAGCAGGCGTACTAATAACGAGTACAATGAGCAGTTCTTC.

In this sample, this clonotype turned up a few times. The chain couples TRBV18 to TRBJ2-3; 15 bases align to TRBD2. The germline V gene encodes CDR1 KGHSH and CDR2 LQKENI. The CDR3 is made up of 17 amino acids. V lost 3 bases and J lost 6; bases outside the gene matches: 7. CDR3 region: CASSPLGLAGGSDTQYF. The DNA of the CDR3 is TGTGCCAGCTCACCCCTCGGACTAGCGGGAGGGTCCGATACGCAGTATTTT.

In this sample, this clonotype turned up many times. The J gene is TRBJ2-1, the V gene TRBV2, with 11 bases that match TRBD2. CDR1 SNHLY and CDR2 FYNNEI come from the germline V gene. This CDR3 region has 17 residues. After removal of 0 bases from V and 6 bases from J, the junction contained 7 bases not matched to a gene. CDR3 sequence: CASSEAATSGSFNEQFF. The CDR3, as DNA: TGTGCCAGCAGTGAAGCCGCAACTAGCGGGAGCTTCAATGAGCAGTTCTTC.

This clonotype was detected only a few times. CDR3 protein: CATSETGTSHQETQYF. In DNA form, the CDR3 reads TGTGCCACCAGTGAAACCGGGACTAGCCACCAAGAGACCCAGTACTTC. This chain uses TRBV24-1 with TRBJ2-5; TRBD2 aligns across 9 bases. In germline, CDR1 is KGHDR, CDR2 SFDVKD. With V trimmed by 4 bases and J by 0 bases, 5 bases remained unmatched. This CDR3 has 16 amino acids.

The chain has TRBV4-1 and TRBJ2-3; TRBD2 might be the D (5 bases). The V and J ends lost 0 bases and 1 base respectively, with 11 bases between them. CDR1 MGHRA and CDR2 YSYEKL come from the germline V gene. The CDR3 length is 16 residues. The CDR3 here is CASSQEGVERTDTQYF. DNA for the CDR3: TGCGCCAGCAGCCAAGAGGGAGTAGAACGCACAGATACGCAGTATTTT.

This rearrangement joins TRBV12-3 or TRBV12-4 to TRBJ2-4; D is perhaps TRBD1 (5 bases). The last part of the DNA fits TRBJ2-7 better; the J call may be wrong. There are 15 residues in the CDR3. CDR3 sequence: CASSWMIDSIYEQYF. The DNA of the CDR3 is TGTGCCAGCAGTTGGATGATCGACAGTATCTACGAGCAGTACTTC.

As DNA, the CDR3 is TGTGCCAGCAGCCCCCGAGGGGGTTTTGGTTACAATGAGCAGTTCTTC. It encodes CASSPRGGFGYNEQFF. J is TRBJ2-1 and V is TRBV5-6; a possible D gene is TRBD1 (6 bases). The germline CDR1 and CDR2 sequences are SGHDT and YYEEEE. V was clipped by 4 bases and J by 4 bases, with 18 bases between them. CDR3 length equals 16 residues.

The chain joins TRBV7-3 to TRBJ2-5; 14 bases match TRBD2. Per the germline V gene, CDR1 is SGHTA and CDR2 is FQGTGA. V was pared by 5 bases and J by 6 bases, with 5 bases of the junction left unmatched. This CDR3 region has 15 residues. The CDR3 coding sequence is TGTGCCAGCAGCATTGGGACTAGCGGGAGTAAGACCCAGTACTTC. Amino acids: CASSIGTSGSKTQYF.

As to this clonotype: One end of the junction varies from germline; a read error may be responsible. This chain uses TRBV5-1 with TRBJ2-2, with unresolved D. From germline, CDR1 is SGHRS and CDR2 YFSETQ. This CDR3 spans 15 amino acids. The CDR3 region is CASSLERTNIGELFF. In nucleotides, the CDR3 is TGCGCCAGCAGCTTGGAACGTACGAACATCGGGGAGCTGTTTTTT. Variable domain in full (rest from reference TRBV5-1 and TRBJ2-2): KAGVTQTPRYLIKTRGQQVTLSCSPISGHRSVSWYQQTPGQGLQFLFEYFSETQRNKGNFPGRFSGRQFSNSRSEMNVSTLELGDSALYLCASSLERTNIGELFFGEGSRLTVL.